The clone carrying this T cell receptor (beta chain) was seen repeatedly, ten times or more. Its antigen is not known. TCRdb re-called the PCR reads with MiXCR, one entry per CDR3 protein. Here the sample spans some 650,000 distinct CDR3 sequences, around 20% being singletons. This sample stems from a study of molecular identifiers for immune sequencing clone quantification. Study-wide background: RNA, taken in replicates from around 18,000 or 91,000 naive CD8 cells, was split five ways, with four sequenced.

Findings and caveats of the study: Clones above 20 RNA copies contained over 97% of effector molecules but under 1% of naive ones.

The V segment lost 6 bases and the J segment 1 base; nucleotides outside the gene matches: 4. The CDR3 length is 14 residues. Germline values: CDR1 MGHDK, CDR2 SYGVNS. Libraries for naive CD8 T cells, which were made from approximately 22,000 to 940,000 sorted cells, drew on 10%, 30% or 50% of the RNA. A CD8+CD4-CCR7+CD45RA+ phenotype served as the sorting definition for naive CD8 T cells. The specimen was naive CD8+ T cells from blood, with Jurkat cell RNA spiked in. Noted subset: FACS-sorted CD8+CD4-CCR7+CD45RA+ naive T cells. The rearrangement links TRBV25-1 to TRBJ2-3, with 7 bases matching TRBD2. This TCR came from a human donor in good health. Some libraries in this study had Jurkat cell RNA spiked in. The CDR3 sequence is CASSGLAGTDTQYF. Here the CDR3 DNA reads TGTGCCAGCAGCGGGCTAGCGGGCACAGATACGCAGTATTTT. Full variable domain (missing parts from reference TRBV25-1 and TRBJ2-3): EADIYQTPRYLVIGTGKKITLECSQTMGHDKMYWYQQDPGMELHLIHYSYGVNSTEKGDLSSESTVSRIRTEHFPLTLESARPSHTSQYLCASSGLAGTDTQYFGPGTRLTVL.